This T cell receptor (beta chain) was identified during a study of OX40 agonist ivuxolimab in advanced cancers. Regarding the study as a whole: Partial responders at 0.1-3.0 mg/kg showed near-lowest clonal expansion. Dose levels from 0.1 to 3.0 mg/kg saw CD4+ and CD8+ blood T cells expand clonally by week 6.

TCRdb keeps only in-frame clones here, not all; method: immunoSEQ multiplex PCR. The sample lists over 55,000 clones; 90% to 95% were seen once. Trimming took off 4 bases at V and 0 bases at J, with 15 bases between the two ends. The germline V gene has CDR1 SQVTM and CDR2 ANQGSEA. This CDR3 has 15 residues. Turning to this clone: Its target is unknown.

The starting material was CD4+ or CD8+ T cells sorted from blood, obtained in a trial of the OX40 agonist ivuxolimab. The rearrangement joins TRBV29-1 to TRBJ1-1; TRBD1 might be the D (6 bases). The TCR was taken from an adult with an advanced solid tumor such as melanoma, head and neck, liver or kidney cancer. The CDR3 sequence: CSVGAGAGMNTEAFF. CDR3 in DNA: TGCAGCGTTGGGGCAGGGGCCGGAATGAACACTGAAGCTTTCTTT. Drawing the rest from reference TRBV29-1 and TRBJ1-1, the complete variable domain is SAVISQKPSRDICQRGTSLTIQCQVDSQVTMMFWYRQQPGQSLTLIATANQGSEATYESGFVIDKFPISRPNLTFSTLTVSNMSPEDSSIYLCSVGAGAGMNTEAFFGQGTRLTVV.